Presented here are 9 T cell receptor beta chains from one specimen sequenced in a study of cytomegalovirus exposure and HLA in healthy donors. Both 60 Vbeta primers and 13 Jbeta primers went into the PCR. Assay used: immunoSEQ multiplex PCR; TCRdb lists only in-frame clones, some missing. The sample lists about 140,000 clones; 66% were seen once. What was sequenced was PBMCs. The receptors stem from a woman in her sixties in good health and CMV-seronegative.

This rearrangement joins TRBV19 to TRBJ1-3; D is perhaps TRBD1 (5 bases). This CDR3 comprises 16 residues. Germline lookup yields CDR1 LNHDA and CDR2 SQIVND (reference sequence). V was cut by 3 bases and J by 0 bases, with 12 bases left in between. The CDR3 region is CASSMGQTFSGNTIYF. The CDR3 DNA sequence: TGTGCCAGTAGTATGGGGCAGACCTTCTCTGGAAACACCATATATTTT.

Comment on this clone: The junction differs from germline at one of its ends, possibly a read error. The V call is TRBV7-9, the J call TRBJ2-1, with TRBD2 as a possible D gene (5 bases). This CDR3 is 16 amino acids long. Germline V CDR1 and CDR2: SEHNR, FQNEAQ (reference sequence). The CDR3 region is CSSSVARSPSYNEQFF. The CDR3 nucleotides read TGTTCCAGCAGCGTAGCGCGGAGTCCCTCCTACAATGAGCAGTTCTTC.

J is TRBJ1-4 and V is TRBV6-6; D remains ambiguous. The V gene's germline CDR1 is MNHNY and CDR2 SVGAGI (reference sequence). The CDR3 is made up of 14 amino acids. Trimming removed 6 bases at V and 0 bases at J, with 8 bases between. The CDR3 reads CASSYIATNEKLFF. In nucleotides, the CDR3 is TGTGCCAGCAGCTACATAGCAACTAATGAAAAACTGTTTTTT.

This clone was detected a few times. The chain joins TRBV7-2 to TRBJ1-1, with D unresolved. V lost 4 bases to trimming and J lost 4 bases, with 13 bases between them. Germline V gene lookup returns CDR1 SGHTA and CDR2 FQGNSA. CDR3 length equals 14 residues. The CDR3 loop reads CASSYRVGGTEAFF. CDR3 DNA sequence: TGTGCCAGCAGCTACCGAGTAGGCGGCACTGAAGCTTTCTTT.

The rearrangement uses TRBV11-2 and TRBJ2-3; TRBD2 agrees at 7 bases. CDR1 is SGHAT, CDR2 FQNNGV, per germline. There are 15 residues in the CDR3. Germline trimming cut 8 bases from V and 8 bases from J; bases unmatched to any gene: 16. The CDR3 reads CASASPSGPLSTQYF. The CDR3 DNA sequence: TGTGCCAGCGCTTCTCCTAGCGGACCATTGAGTACGCAGTATTTT.

This clone has more than one count but fewer than ten. This chain links TRBV25-1 with TRBJ2-1, with 10 positions matching TRBD2. The germline V gene has CDR1 MGHDK and CDR2 SYGVNS. The ends lost 3 bases at V and 6 bases at J; junction bases unmatched: 14. This CDR3 spans 18 amino acids. The CDR3 loop reads CASSDRGRLAGAGNEQFF. The CDR3 region has the DNA TGTGCCAGCAGTGACAGGGGGAGGCTAGCGGGAGCAGGCAATGAGCAGTTCTTC.

The rearrangement joins TRBV19 to TRBJ2-2; D uncertain. Trimming cost V 1 base and J 1 base, with 4 bases left between them. The CDR3 loop spans 14 amino acids. From germline, CDR1 is LNHDA and CDR2 SQIVND (reference sequence). The CDR3 loop reads CASSIGQNTGELFF. CDR3 nucleotide sequence: TGTGCCAGTAGTATAGGACAGAACACCGGGGAGCTGTTTTTT.

This clone was found a few times. The J gene is TRBJ2-5, the V gene TRBV5-4; perhaps TRBD1 as D (5 bases). CDR3 size: 15 residues. V lost 3 bases and J lost 3, with 15 bases in between. Germline V gene data show CDR1 as SGHNT and CDR2 as YYREEE (reference sequence). The CDR3 here is CASSSRRQPKETQYF. Here the CDR3 DNA reads TGTGCCAGCAGCTCCAGGAGACAGCCAAAAGAGACCCAGTACTTC.

This clone showed up just a few times. The V and J genes are TRBV6-1 and TRBJ2-7; 9 bases agree with TRBD1. CDR1 is MNHNS and CDR2 is SASEGT in the germline V gene. Unmatched junction bases numbered 5, after V lost 6 bases and J lost 2 bases. The CDR3 length is 14 residues. This CDR3 is CASRRTGDAYEQYF. In DNA, the CDR3 is TGTGCCAGCAGAAGGACAGGGGACGCCTACGAGCAGTACTTC.